This T cell receptor beta chain was captured in a study of identifying expanded T cells in peripheral blood. Sequenced by immunoSEQ multiplex PCR; TCRdb stores in-frame clones only, minus some. Of about 90,000 clones in the sample, around 86% were seen once. The CDR3 is 16 amino acids. Trimming cost V 3 bases and J 3 bases, with 17 bases left between them. Germline V lookup: CDR1 MNHEY, CDR2 SMNVEV (reference sequence). The sequence was obtained from a person aged 18 to 70 in good health. The sample taken for sequencing was blood. The chain recombines TRBV27 with TRBJ1-1, with TRBD1 as a possible D gene (6 bases). CDR3 in amino acids: CASSFYSRGAHTEAFF. The CDR3 coding sequence is TGTGCCAGCAGTTTTTATTCGCGGGGGGCGCACACTGAAGCTTTCTTT.